This record concerns one T cell receptor (beta chain) sequence. CDR3 size: 15 residues. The junction had 9 bases not matched to a gene; V was cut back by 2 bases and J by 6 bases. Germline V gene data show CDR1 as SEHNR and CDR2 as FQNEAQ (reference sequence). The entry originates in a study of blood T cell repertoires in COVID-19. The table came from immunoSEQ multiplex PCR; TCRdb's copy has only in-frame clones and leaves some out. The table shows about 160,000 clones, with about four fifths occurring only once. The clonotype originates from a man in his 70s who had recovered from COVID-19. The sequencing input was peripheral blood. The chain employs TRBV7-9 and TRBJ1-1, with 7 positions matching TRBD1. Here the CDR3 DNA reads TGTGCCAGCAGCTTACCCGACAGGGCGAGGGCTGAAGCTTTCTTT. Translated, it gives CASSLPDRARAEAFF.